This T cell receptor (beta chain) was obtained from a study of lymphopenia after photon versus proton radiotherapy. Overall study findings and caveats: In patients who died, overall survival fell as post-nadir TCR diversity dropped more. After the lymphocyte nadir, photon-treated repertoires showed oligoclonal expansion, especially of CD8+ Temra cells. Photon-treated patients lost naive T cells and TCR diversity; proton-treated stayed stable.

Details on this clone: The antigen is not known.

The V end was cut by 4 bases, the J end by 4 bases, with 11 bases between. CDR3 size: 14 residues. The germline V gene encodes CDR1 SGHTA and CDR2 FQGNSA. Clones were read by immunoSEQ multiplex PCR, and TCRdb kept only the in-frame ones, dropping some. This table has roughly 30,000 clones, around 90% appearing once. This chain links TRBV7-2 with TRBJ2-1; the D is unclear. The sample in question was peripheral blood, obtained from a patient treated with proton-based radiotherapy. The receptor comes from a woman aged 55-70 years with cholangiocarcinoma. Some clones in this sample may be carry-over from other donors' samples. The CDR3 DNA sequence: TGTGCCAGCAGCTCGACGAGTGGTTACAATGAGCAGTTCTTC. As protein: CASSSTSGYNEQFF.